A selection of T cell receptor beta chains follows, all from one sample in a study of response to subunit inactivated influenza vaccine. TCRdb re-called the RT-PCR reads through MiXCR, storing one row per CDR3 protein. This sample has 650,000 to 800,000 distinct CDR3 sequences, with 11% to 15% found just once. The sample here was PBMCs from blood, taken 14 to 15 days before vaccination. These receptors came from a man aged 50 to 59 who received an inactivated influenza vaccine. Both conserved end residues are part of each CDR3. D genes are given only for firm matches. Clone size, where shown, is once, few, many, or a class for clones that have expanded.

TRBD1 TRBJ1-1 NA TRBV4-3 TGCGCCAGCAGCCCTGGACAGGGGGGAAAAGCTTTCTTT CASSPGQGGKAFF
NA TRBJ2-7 NA TRBV6-1 TGTGCCAGCAGCCGAGGACAGTCCCTCTACGAGCAGTACTTC CASSRGQSLYEQYF
TRBD1 TRBJ1-3 NA TRBV15 TGTGCCACCAGCAGAGTACAGGGGGCTGGAAACACCATATATTTT CATSRVQGAGNTIYF
TRBD1 TRBJ2-7 few TRBV10-3 TGTGCCATCAGGATAGGGACAGGGGCCTACGAGCAGTACTTC CAIRIGTGAYEQYF
NA TRBJ1-2 NA TRBV6-5 TGTGCCAGCAGTTACTCGGGCAGGGGATGGGATGGCTACACCTTC CASSYSGRGWDGYTF
NA TRBJ2-7 few TRBV20-1 TGCAGCCCCGAAATACAGACGCCCGAAGAGCAGTACTTC CSPEIQTPEEQYF
NA TRBJ1-1 NA TRBV4-3 TGCGCCAGCAGCCCACGTCAGGCGCTTCACACTGAAGCTTTCTTT CASSPRQALHTEAFF
NA TRBJ2-5 few TRBV3-1 TGTGCCAGCAGCCAAGTCGGCAGAGTGGGGGCATGGGGGACCCAGTACTTC CASSQVGRVGAWGTQYF
NA TRBJ2-7 few TRBV5-5 TGTGCCAGCAGCCCAAGCCGAGGGGGATACGAGCAGTACTTC CASSPSRGGYEQYF
TRBD1 TRBJ1-6 NA TRBV4-2 TGTGCCAGCAGCCAAGGGTACCCGGGACAGGATAATTCACCCCTCCACTTT CASSQGYPGQDNSPLHF
TRBD2 TRBJ2-1 few TRBV18 TGTGCCAGCTCACCTTCGGGAGGGGAGTACAATGAGCAGTTCTTC CASSPSGGEYNEQFF
NA TRBJ2-7 many TRBV4-1 TGCGCCAGCAGCCAAGATCCCGGACAGACCTACGAGCAGTACTTC CASSQDPGQTYEQYF
NA TRBJ2-5 NA TRBV20-1 TGCAGTGCTGGCAGGGTGGTTGACCAAGAGACCCAGTACTTC CSAGRVVDQETQYF
NA TRBJ2-7 NA TRBV6-1 TGTGCCAGCAGTGAAGCGACAGGAACTCCCTACGAGCAGTACTTC CASSEATGTPYEQYF
NA TRBJ2-1 few TRBV20-1 TGCAGTGCTAGAGATCAGGCGAGTGAGCAGTTCTTC CSARDQASEQFF
TRBD2 TRBJ2-3 NA TRBV7-8 TGTGCCAGCAGCTTAGCTAGCGGGAGTTTTGATACGCAGTATTTT CASSLASGSFDTQYF
NA TRBJ2-3 many TRBV28 TGTGCCAGCAGTTTATTTGCGGGACACCCTAAATTCACAGATACGCAGTATTTT CASSLFAGHPKFTDTQYF
TRBD2 TRBJ2-7 NA TRBV10-3 TGTGCCATCAGCCCCCAACGCGGGGGTTACGAGCAGTACTTC CAISPQRGGYEQYF
NA TRBJ2-3 few TRBV7-9 TGTGCCACCCTCCACGTCAGTGATACGCAGTATTTT CATLHVSDTQYF
NA TRBJ2-7 NA TRBV7-2 TGTGCCAGCAGCTTTAGCACAATAGGGGTCTACGAGCAGTACTTC CASSFSTIGVYEQYF
NA TRBJ2-5 many TRBV12-3/TRBV12-4 TGTGCCAGCAGTTTAAGGACCCCTCAAGAGACCCAGTACTTC CASSLRTPQETQYF
NA TRBJ1-2 many TRBV28 TGTGCCAGCAGCTTGTTAGGTGGCTACACCTTC CASSLLGGYTF
NA TRBJ2-5 few TRBV29-1 TGCAGCGTTGGCCCCGGGGTAGTTGGAGAGACCCAGTACTTC CSVGPGVVGETQYF
NA TRBJ2-1 NA TRBV4-2 TGTGCCAGCAGCCCGCACTCCTCGGGACACGTGTCCCGTAACTGGTACAATGAGCAGTTCTTC CASSPHSSGHVSRNWYNEQFF
TRBD2 TRBJ2-7 NA TRBV5-1 TGCGCCAGCAGCGTCCAGCGGGGAACCTACGAGCAGTACTTC CASSVQRGTYEQYF
NA TRBJ2-7 few TRBV24-1 TGTGCCACCAGTGCGGCGAGCTCCTACGAGCAGTACTTC CATSAASSYEQYF
TRBD2 TRBJ2-1 many TRBV4-2 TGTGCCAGCAGCCAAGATCCGGGACAGGGGACTAGCGGGGCCTACAATGAGCAGTTCTTC CASSQDPGQGTSGAYNEQFF
TRBD1 TRBJ1-1 few TRBV27 TGTGCCAGCAGTTTTGGGACAGGGGGGAACACTGAAGCTTTCTTT CASSFGTGGNTEAFF
TRBD1 TRBJ2-7 many TRBV27 TGTGCCAGTAAGAAACAGGGGACATACTACGAGCAGTACTTC CASKKQGTYYEQYF
NA TRBJ2-1 few TRBV5-1 TGCGCCAGCAGCTCGGGCGCCGGGACATTCTACAATGAGCAGTTCTTC CASSSGAGTFYNEQFF
NA TRBJ2-1 NA TRBV10-3 TGTGCCATCAGTGACCCGGGACTGAGCTACAATGAGCAGTTCTTC CAISDPGLSYNEQFF
TRBD1 TRBJ1-2 many TRBV7-2 TGTGCCAGCAGCCAGGGACAGAGTCCTAACTATGGCTACACCTTC CASSQGQSPNYGYTF
NA TRBJ2-1 few TRBV7-2 TGTGCCAGCGGGCGACACTACAATGAGCAGTTCTTC CASGRHYNEQFF
NA TRBJ2-1 few TRBV5-8 TGTGCCAGCAGCTTCCCCTCGGGCGATGAGCAGTTCTTC CASSFPSGDEQFF
NA TRBJ1-5 NA TRBV21-1 TGTGCCAGCAGCAAAGAGAAGGGCAGGGGCAGCAATCAGCCCCAGCATTTT CASSKEKGRGSNQPQHF
TRBD2 TRBJ2-1 NA TRBV27 TGTGCCAGCAGTTCCCTGGGGACTAGCGGGGCTTACAATGAGCAGTTCTTC CASSSLGTSGAYNEQFF
NA TRBJ2-7 few TRBV20-1 TGCAGTGCTCCGGGGAGGGGGGAGCAGTACTTC CSAPGRGEQYF
NA TRBJ2-5 few TRBV25-1 TGTGCCAGCAGTGAACGGGGGAAGACCCAGTACTTC CASSERGKTQYF
NA TRBJ2-7 NA TRBV27 TGTGCCAGCAGTTTATCCGAATTAGCCTACGAGCAGTACTTC CASSLSELAYEQYF
TRBD2 TRBJ2-6 NA TRBV11-2 TGTGCCAGCAGCCGACTAGCGGGTACCAGCTCTGGGGCCAACGTCCTGACTTTC CASSRLAGTSSGANVLTF
TRBD2 TRBJ2-3 NA TRBV12-3/TRBV12-4 TGTGCCAGCAGTCCGGGACTAGCGGGGGTTTGGACAGATACGCAGTATTTT CASSPGLAGVWTDTQYF
TRBD2 TRBJ2-2 few TRBV6-2/TRBV6-3 TGTGCCAGCAGTTACCCACAGCCGGGACTAGCGGCGGGCACCGGGGAGCTGTTTTTT CASSYPQPGLAAGTGELFF
TRBD2 TRBJ2-5 few TRBV27 TGTGCCAGCGGTCCGGGACTAGTGAGTTACGTGGTGCGGGAGACCCAGTACTTC CASGPGLVSYVVRETQYF
NA TRBJ2-3 few TRBV4-2 TGTGCCAGCAGCCAAGAACCTGCGGGAAGCACAGATACGCAGTATTTT CASSQEPAGSTDTQYF
TRBD2 TRBJ2-3 NA TRBV6-2/TRBV6-3 TGTGCCAGCAGTTACGCGGGAGGCACAGATACGCAGTATTTT CASSYAGGTDTQYF
NA TRBJ2-1 NA TRBV28 TGTGCCAGCAGTCCCACCCCACGCTACAATGAGCAGTTCTTC CASSPTPRYNEQFF
NA TRBJ2-2 NA TRBV7-8 TGTGCCAGCAGCCCTATTGGGACTCAATACACCGGGGAGCTGTTTTTT CASSPIGTQYTGELFF
TRBD2 TRBJ2-5 few TRBV5-1 TGCGCCAGCAGCTTTGGACTAGCGGGAGGATTTGAGACCCAGTACTTC CASSFGLAGGFETQYF
NA TRBJ2-3 NA TRBV20-1 TGCAGTGCACGGTCCACAGATACGCAGTATTTT CSARSTDTQYF
TRBD2 TRBJ2-2 NA TRBV9 TGTGCCAGCAGGGGAGGGGCGAACACCGGGGAGCTGTTTTTT CASRGGANTGELFF
NA TRBJ2-1 few TRBV12-3/TRBV12-4 TGTGCCAGCAGACCTCTTACGTGGGCCCCTGACCATGAGCAGTTCTTC CASRPLTWAPDHEQFF
TRBD2 TRBJ2-5 NA TRBV20-1 TGCAGTGCTCCCCCCCGTGTGCGGGAGGAGACCCAGTACTTC CSAPPRVREETQYF